This TCR beta chain was identified during a study of blood T cell repertoires in COVID-19. Original data processing: Amplifying reference gene primers gave estimates of nucleated cell counts. The method was immunoSEQ multiplex PCR; TCRdb's version includes in-frame clones alone and lacks a portion of them. V and J calls and clone size are copied from that table; D and trimming were computed from the DNA. The sample consists of 250,000 to 400,000 clones, roughly 90% of them appearing once. This CDR3 contains 11 residues. The germline V and J ends were trimmed by 4 bases and 10 bases, with 13 bases remaining between them. Germline lookup yields CDR1 DFQATT and CDR2 SNEGSKA (reference sequence).

The clonotype comes from a young woman with COVID-19, enrolled during active disease. Sequencing was done on a sample of peripheral blood. V and J are TRBV20-1 and TRBJ1-1; possibly TRBD1 for D (5 bases). This CDR3 is CSATWGVRAFF. The CDR3 DNA reads TGCAGTGCTACCTGGGGGGTAAGAGCTTTCTTT.